Listed below are T cell receptor beta chains from one sample, sequenced in a study of cytotoxic CD8 clonotypes in ibrutinib-treated CLL. Assay: immunoSEQ multiplex PCR; the TCRdb copy retains only in-frame clones and omits some. The sample has roughly 40,000 clones, about 72% seen once. The source was PBMCs, collected after 12 months of ibrutinib treatment. These receptors all stem from a human donor with chronic lymphocytic leukemia. Each CDR3 is given with its conserved first and last residue. D genes are given only for firm matches. A clone size is listed for some rows: how often the clone was seen (once, few, many), or a class if it is expanded.

clone size,V gene,J gene,D gene,CDR3 DNA,CDR3 protein
-,TRBV30,TRBJ1-2,TRBD1,TGTGCCTGGAGTAGACAGGGGGCCTACTATGGCTACACCTTC,CAWSRQGAYYGYTF
-,TRBV2,TRBJ1-1,-,TGTGCCAGCAAAGACACAGGGTTGGGCACTGAAGCTTTCTTT,CASKDTGLGTEAFF
-,TRBV4-3,TRBJ2-5,TRBD2,TGCGCCAGCAGCCAAGGGGGCGGGGGATGGGAGACCCAGTACTTC,CASSQGGGGWETQYF
-,TRBV28,TRBJ1-4,TRBD1,TGTGCCAGCAATCCGACAGGGGGCCGTAGGAAACTGTTTTTT,CASNPTGGRRKLFF
-,TRBV4-1,TRBJ2-7,-,TGCGCCAGCAGCCAGAATGGACCCTCGGAGCAGTACTTC,CASSQNGPSEQYF
-,TRBV6-1,TRBJ1-1,-,TGTGCCAGCAGTGAAGCGTGGAACACTGAAGCTTTCTTT,CASSEAWNTEAFF
few,TRBV30,TRBJ1-2,-,TGTGCCTGGCGGGACACCTATAACTATGGCTACACCTTC,CAWRDTYNYGYTF
medium-sized,TRBV10-1,TRBJ2-2,TRBD2,TGCGCCAGCAGTCCGACTAGCGGGAGAGGGAACACCGGGGAGCTGTTTTTT,CASSPTSGRGNTGELFF
-,TRBV9,TRBJ2-5,-,TGTGCCAGCAGCGTAGGAAGTCAGGCAGGGATAAAGACCCAGTACTTC,CASSVGSQAGIKTQYF
-,TRBV7-2,TRBJ1-4,-,TGTGCCAGCAGCTTAGGTTTTGCTAATGAAAAACTGTTTTTT,CASSLGFANEKLFF
-,TRBV10-2,TRBJ2-7,-,TGCGCCAGCAGGACTACTAGCAACGAGCAGTACTTC,CASRTTSNEQYF
-,TRBV5-6,TRBJ2-3,-,TGTGCCAGCAGCAAACGGAGTACGGGGACAGATACGCAGTATTTT,CASSKRSTGTDTQYF
-,TRBV11-2,TRBJ2-1,TRBD2,TGTGCCAGCAGCGCGGGGACTAGCGGGAGGGCCGATGATGAGCAGTTCTTC,CASSAGTSGRADDEQFF
-,TRBV7-2,TRBJ2-5,TRBD2,TGTGCCAGCAGCTTATTCCCCCGTGGCGGGAGGGGTGAGACCCAGTACTTC,CASSLFPRGGRGETQYF
-,TRBV7-2,TRBJ2-5,TRBD1,TGTGCCAGCAGCCAGACAGGGGAGAAAGAGACCCAGTACTTC,CASSQTGEKETQYF